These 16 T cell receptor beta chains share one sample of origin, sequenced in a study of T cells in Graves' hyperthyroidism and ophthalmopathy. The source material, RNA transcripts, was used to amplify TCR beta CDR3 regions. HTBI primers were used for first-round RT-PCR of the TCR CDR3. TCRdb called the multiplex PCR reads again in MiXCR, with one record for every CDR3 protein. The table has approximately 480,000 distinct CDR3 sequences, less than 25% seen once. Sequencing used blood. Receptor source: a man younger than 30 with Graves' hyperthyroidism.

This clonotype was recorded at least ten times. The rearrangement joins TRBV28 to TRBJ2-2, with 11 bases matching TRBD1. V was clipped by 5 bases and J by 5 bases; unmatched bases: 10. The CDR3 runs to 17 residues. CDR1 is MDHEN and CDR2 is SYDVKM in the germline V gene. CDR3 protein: CASSDDLRDRGTGELFF. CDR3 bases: TGTGCCAGCAGTGACGATTTACGGGACAGGGGGACCGGGGAGCTGTTTTTT.

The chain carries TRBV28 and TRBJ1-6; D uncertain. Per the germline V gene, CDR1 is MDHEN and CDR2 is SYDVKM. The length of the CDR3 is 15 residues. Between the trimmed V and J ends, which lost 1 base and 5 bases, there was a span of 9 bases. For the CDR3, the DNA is TGTGCCAGCAGTTTATTCAGAGGCAATAATTCACCCCTCCACTTT. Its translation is CASSLFRGNNSPLHF.

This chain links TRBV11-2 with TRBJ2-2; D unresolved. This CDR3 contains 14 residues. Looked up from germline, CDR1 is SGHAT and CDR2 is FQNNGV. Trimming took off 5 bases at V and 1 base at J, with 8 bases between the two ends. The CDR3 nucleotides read TGTGCCAGCAGCCCCTTCCTGAACACCGGGGAGCTGTTTTTT. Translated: CASSPFLNTGELFF.

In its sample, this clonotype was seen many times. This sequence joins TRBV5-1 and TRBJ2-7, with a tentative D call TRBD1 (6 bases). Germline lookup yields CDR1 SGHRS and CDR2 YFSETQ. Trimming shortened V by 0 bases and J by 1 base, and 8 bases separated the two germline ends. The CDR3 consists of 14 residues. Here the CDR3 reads CASSLVQGSYEQYF. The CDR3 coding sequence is TGCGCCAGCAGCTTGGTACAGGGATCCTACGAGCAGTACTTC.

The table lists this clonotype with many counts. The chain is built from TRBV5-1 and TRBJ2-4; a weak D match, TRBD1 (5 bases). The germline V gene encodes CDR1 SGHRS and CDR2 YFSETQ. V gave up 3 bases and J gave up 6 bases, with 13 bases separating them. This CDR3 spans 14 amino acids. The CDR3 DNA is TGCGCCAGCAGCTCCCAGGGTCCGTCAAACATTCAGTACTTC. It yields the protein CASSSQGPSNIQYF.

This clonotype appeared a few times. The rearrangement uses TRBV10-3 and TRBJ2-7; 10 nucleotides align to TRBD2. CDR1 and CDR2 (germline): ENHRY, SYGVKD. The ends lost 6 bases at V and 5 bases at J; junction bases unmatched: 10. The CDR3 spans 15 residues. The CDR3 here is CAIRASGGAGDEQYF. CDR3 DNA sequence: TGTGCCATCAGGGCTAGCGGGGGCGCCGGTGACGAGCAGTACTTC.

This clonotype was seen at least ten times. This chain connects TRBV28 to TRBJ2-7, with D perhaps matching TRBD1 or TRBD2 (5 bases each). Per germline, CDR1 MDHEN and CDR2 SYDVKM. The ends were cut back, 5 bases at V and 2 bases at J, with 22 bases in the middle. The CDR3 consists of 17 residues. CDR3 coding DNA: TGTGCCAGCAGTCCCCCGGGCCTTAGGGACCGAGCCTACGAGCAGTACTTC. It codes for CASSPPGLRDRAYEQYF.

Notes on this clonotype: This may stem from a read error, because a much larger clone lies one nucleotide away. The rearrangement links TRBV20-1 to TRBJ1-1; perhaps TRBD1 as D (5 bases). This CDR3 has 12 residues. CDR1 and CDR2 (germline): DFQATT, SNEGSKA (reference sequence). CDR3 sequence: CSARDRAAEACF. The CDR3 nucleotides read TGCAGTGCTAGAGACAGGGCGGCTGAAGCTTGCTTT.

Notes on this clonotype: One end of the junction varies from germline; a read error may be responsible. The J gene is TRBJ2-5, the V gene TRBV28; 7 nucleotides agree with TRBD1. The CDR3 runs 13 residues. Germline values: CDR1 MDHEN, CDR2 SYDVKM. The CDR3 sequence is CASSLDREETQYF. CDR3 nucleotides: TGTGCCAGCAGTTTAGACAGGGAAGAGACCCAATACTTC.

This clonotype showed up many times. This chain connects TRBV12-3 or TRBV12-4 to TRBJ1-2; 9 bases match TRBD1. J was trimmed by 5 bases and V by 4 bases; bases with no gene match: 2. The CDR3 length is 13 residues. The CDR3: CASSSDRGYGYTF. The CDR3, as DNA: TGTGCCAGCAGTTCGGACAGGGGTTATGGCTACACCTTC.

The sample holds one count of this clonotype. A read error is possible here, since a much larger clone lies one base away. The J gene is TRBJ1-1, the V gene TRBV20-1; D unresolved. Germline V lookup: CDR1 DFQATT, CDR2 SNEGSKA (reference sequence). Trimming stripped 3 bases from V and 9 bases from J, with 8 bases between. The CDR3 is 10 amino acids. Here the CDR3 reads CSASRSKAFF. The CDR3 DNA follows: TGCAGTGCTAGTCGATCTAAAGCTTTCTTT.

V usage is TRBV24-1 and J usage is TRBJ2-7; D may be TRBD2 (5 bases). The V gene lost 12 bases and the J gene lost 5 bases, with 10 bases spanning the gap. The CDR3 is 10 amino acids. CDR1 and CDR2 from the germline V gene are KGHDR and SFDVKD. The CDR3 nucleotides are TGTGCCCCGGGGTTGCACGAGCAGTACTTC. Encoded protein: CAPGLHEQYF.

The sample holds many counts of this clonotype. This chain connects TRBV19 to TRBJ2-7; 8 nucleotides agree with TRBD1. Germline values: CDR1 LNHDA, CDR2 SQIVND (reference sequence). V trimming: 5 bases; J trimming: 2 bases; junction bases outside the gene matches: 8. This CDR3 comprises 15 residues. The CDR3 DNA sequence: TGTGCCAGTAGTCCTGCGACAGGGGAACCCTACGAGCAGTACTTC. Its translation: CASSPATGEPYEQYF.

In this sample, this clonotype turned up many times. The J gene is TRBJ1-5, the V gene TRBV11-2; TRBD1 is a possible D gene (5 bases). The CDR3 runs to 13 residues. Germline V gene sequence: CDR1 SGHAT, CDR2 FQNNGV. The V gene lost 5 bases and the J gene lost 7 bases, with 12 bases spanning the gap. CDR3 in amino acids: CASSPGGSQPQHF. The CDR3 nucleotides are TGTGCCAGCAGCCCCGGGGGGTCGCAGCCCCAGCATTTT.

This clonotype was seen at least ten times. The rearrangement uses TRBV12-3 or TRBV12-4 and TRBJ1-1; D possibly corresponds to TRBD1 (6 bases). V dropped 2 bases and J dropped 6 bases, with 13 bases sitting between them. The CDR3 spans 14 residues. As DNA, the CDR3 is TGTGCCAGCAGTTTAAGGGGGGCGCCCGCTGAAGCTTTCTTT. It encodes CASSLRGAPAEAFF.

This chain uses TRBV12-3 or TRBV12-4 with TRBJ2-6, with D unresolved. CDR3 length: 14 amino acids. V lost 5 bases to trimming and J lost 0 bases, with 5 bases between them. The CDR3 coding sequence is TGTGCCAGCAGTCGCAACTCTGGGGCCAACGTCCTGACTTTC. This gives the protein CASSRNSGANVLTF.